Here is one T cell receptor beta chain with its context. Its antigen remains unidentified. Base quality data are lacking; no much larger clone is found one base away. The germline V gene (reference sequence) sets CDR1 to LNHNV and CDR2 to YYDKDF. From the cysteine up to the phenylalanine, the CDR3 has a length of 15 residues. Left in the record is the CDR3 DNA by itself, 45 bases read in frame from the first base. Trimming removed 3 bases from V and 4 bases from J; the gene matches leave 4 bases unexplained. This entry comes from a study of T cells in tumors and immune-related adverse events (dated by TCRdb to about 2021). The TCR beta locus was amplified and sequenced using the immunoSEQ assay, from which bulk TCR Vbeta CDR3 data were obtained. In the paper's pipeline: CDR3s were excluded if they were non-productive, were shorter than 7 amino acids, or did not start with C or end with F/W. Analysis was limited to specimens with at least 1000 reads, and clonotypes were defined at the amino acid level. To compute clonality, Pielou's evenness was subtracted from 1. To equalize library sizes, abundance-weighted random subsampling with replacement was performed 100 times so that 95% confidence intervals could be reported. The Morisita overlap index was used to quantify repertoire overlap, and the top 40 clones in each specimen were examined for overlap with the irAE. The table comes from immuneACCESS by way of TCRdb, which keeps in-frame sequences with V and J called. Part of the clones is missing from these tables; in studies checked, under half for an unresolved V gene and the rest for unknown reasons. That table supplies the V and J calls and clone size; D and trimming were determined from the DNA. A total of about 20,000 clones appear in this sample, approximately 90% of them only once. The top ten hold 1.3% to 1.5% of the sample.

The sample's treatment or condition, from its label and the paper: nivolumab (PD-1 blockade) given before sampling. The DNeasy Blood and Tissue Kit was used to extract DNA from formalin-fixed paraffin-embedded specimens. Sequenced here: lymph node tissue, sampled from a patient treated with anti-PD-1 therapy. This clonotype originated in a female donor with metastatic renal cell carcinoma. The chain is made from TRBV15 and TRBJ1-2, and 11 junctional nucleotides match TRBD1. The sequence in DNA is TGTGCCACCAGCAGTAGGACAGGGGGCCCCTATGGCTACACCTTC. The resulting protein is CATSSRTGGPYGYTF.